The 3 T cell receptor beta chains listed next were all sequenced from one sample in a study of graft-versus-host responses after intestinal transplantation. TCRdb's table, derived via immunoSEQ multiplex PCR, lists solely in-frame clones and lacks some. This table has around 39,000 clones, just over 90% appearing once. The specimen comprised PBMCs, sampled 734 days after intestinal transplantation. These receptors all stem from a human patient who received an intestinal transplant, so some T cells may come from the graft donor.

The V gene is TRBV11-1, the J gene TRBJ1-1; 7 nucleotides align to TRBD1. Germline assignment: CDR1 SGHAT and CDR2 FQDESV (reference sequence). The CDR3 totals 17 residues. Unmatched junction bases numbered 7, after V lost 0 bases and J lost 0 bases. CDR3 DNA: TGTGCCAGCAGCTTAGCCCTCTCGACAGGGATGAACACTGAAGCTTTCTTT. Translation: CASSLALSTGMNTEAFF.

The V call is TRBV5-1, the J call TRBJ2-5; no clear D gene. CDR1 SGHRS and CDR2 YFSETQ come from the germline V gene. V dropped 0 bases and J dropped 5 bases, with 17 bases sitting between them. This CDR3 is 16 amino acids long. CDR3 nucleotide sequence: TGCGCCAGCAGCTTGGGCTTGGAGTTGGGTTTCGAGACCCAGTACTTC. Translating it yields CASSLGLELGFETQYF.

V gene TRBV12-1 combines with J gene TRBJ1-6; the tabulated D call, TRBD1, remains unverified against the DNA. TRBV12-1 is given as a pseudogene. The CDR3 covers 15 residues. The CDR3 bases are TGTGCCAGCAGCTTTGACAGCTCCTATAATTCACCCCTCCACTTT. Its protein is CASSFDSSYNSPLHF.